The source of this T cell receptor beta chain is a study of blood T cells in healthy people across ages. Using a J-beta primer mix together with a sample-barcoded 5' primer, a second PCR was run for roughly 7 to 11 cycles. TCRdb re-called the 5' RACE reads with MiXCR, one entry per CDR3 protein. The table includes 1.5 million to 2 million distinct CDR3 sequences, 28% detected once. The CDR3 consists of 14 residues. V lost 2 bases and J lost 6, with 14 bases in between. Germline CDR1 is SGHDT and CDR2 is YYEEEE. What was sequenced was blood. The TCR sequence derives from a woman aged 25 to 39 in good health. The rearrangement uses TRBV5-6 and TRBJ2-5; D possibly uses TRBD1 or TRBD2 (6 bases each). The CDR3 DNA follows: TGTGCCAGCAGCTTAGGTGGGGGGCAGAAGACCCAGTACTTC. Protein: CASSLGGGQKTQYF. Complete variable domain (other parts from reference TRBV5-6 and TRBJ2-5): DAGVTQSPTHLIKTRGQQVTLRCSPKSGHDTVSWYQQALGQGPQFIFQYYEEEERQRGNFPDRFSGHQFPNYSSELNVNALLLGDSALYLCASSLGGGQKTQYFGPGTRLLVL.